The source of this T cell receptor (beta chain) is a study of blood T cell repertoires in COVID-19. The wider study: Italy, Spain and the United States were the sources of the convalescent and acute COVID-19 samples.

The V segment lost 0 bases and the J segment 2 bases; nucleotides outside the gene matches: 4. Germline V gene data show CDR1 as GTSNPN and CDR2 as SVGIG (reference sequence). The CDR3 is 15 residues long. Symptom resolution, clearance, or two negative PCRs marked donors in Cohort 3 as recovered. The method was immunoSEQ multiplex PCR; TCRdb's version includes in-frame clones alone and lacks a portion of them. Of some 330,000 clones in the sample, more than 75% were seen once. This TCR was recovered from a man aged 25 to 45 who had recovered from COVID-19. The genes are TRBV30 and TRBJ1-5, with 7 bases that match TRBD1. The sequencing sample was made of PBMCs or T cells enriched from blood (not recorded which). The CDR3 loop is CAWSVGGRGNQPQHF. The CDR3 coding sequence is TGTGCCTGGAGTGTAGGGGGCAGGGGCAATCAGCCCCAGCATTTT.